This T cell receptor (beta chain) came from a study of blood T cell repertoires in COVID-19. Overall study: Nucleic acid was either cDNA or gDNA, and it came from T cells, B-cell-depleted T cells, or PBMCs.

Recruits, aged 18 to 89 years, lived in some 25 US areas. Cohort placement rested on clinical history that participants reported themselves. The CDR3 consists of 15 residues. Germline V lookup: CDR1 SNHLY, CDR2 FYNNEI. V was clipped by 2 bases and J by 6 bases; unmatched bases: 4. Original data processing: Estimation of nucleated cell counts relied on the amplification of reference gene primers. Libraries were prepared by immunoSEQ multiplex PCR; TCRdb keeps only in-frame clonotypes and omits some of them. D and trimming were read from the DNA, whereas the V and J calls and clone size are those reported in that table. The sample gives 200,000 or so clones, about nine tenths of which show up once; over 3% is in the top ten.

The sample was PBMCs or T cells enriched from blood (not recorded which). This receptor was identified in a woman in her 40s with acute COVID-19. The gene calls are TRBV2 and TRBJ1-6, with 7 bases matching TRBD1. The CDR3 DNA reads as TGTGCCAGCAGTGAATACAGGGGCGGTAATTCACCCCTCCACTTT. This codes for CASSEYRGGNSPLHF.